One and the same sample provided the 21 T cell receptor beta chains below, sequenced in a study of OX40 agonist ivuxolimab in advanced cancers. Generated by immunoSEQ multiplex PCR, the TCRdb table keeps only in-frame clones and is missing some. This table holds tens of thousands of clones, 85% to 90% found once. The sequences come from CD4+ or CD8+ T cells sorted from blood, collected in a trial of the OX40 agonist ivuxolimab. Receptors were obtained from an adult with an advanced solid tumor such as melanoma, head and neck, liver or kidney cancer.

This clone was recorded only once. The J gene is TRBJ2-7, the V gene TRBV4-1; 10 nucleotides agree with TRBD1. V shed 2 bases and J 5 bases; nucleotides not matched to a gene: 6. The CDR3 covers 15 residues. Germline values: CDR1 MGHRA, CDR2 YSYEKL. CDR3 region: CASSQRTGGLDEQYF. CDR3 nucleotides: TGCGCCAGCAGCCAAAGGACAGGGGGGTTGGACGAGCAGTACTTC.

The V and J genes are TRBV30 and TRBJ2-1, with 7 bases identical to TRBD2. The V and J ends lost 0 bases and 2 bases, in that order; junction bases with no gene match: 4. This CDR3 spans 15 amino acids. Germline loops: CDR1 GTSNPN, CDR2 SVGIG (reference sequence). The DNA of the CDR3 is TGTGCCTGGAGTGTACCAGGGACTACCTACAATGAGCAGTTCTTC. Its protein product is CAWSVPGTTYNEQFF.

In DNA form, the CDR3 reads TGTGCCAGCTCACCGGAGTATAGCAATCAGCCCCAGCATTTT. Translating gives CASSPEYSNQPQHF. The V gene is TRBV18, the J gene TRBJ1-5; D gene unclear. The germline V gene encodes CDR1 KGHSH and CDR2 LQKENI. Trimming removed 3 bases at V and 0 bases at J, with 6 bases between. The CDR3 spans 14 residues.

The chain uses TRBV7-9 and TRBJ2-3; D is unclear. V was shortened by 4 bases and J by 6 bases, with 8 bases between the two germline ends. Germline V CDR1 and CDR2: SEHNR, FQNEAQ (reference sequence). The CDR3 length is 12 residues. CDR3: CASSSEEDTQYF. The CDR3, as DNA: TGTGCCAGCAGCTCCGAGGAGGATACGCAGTATTTT.

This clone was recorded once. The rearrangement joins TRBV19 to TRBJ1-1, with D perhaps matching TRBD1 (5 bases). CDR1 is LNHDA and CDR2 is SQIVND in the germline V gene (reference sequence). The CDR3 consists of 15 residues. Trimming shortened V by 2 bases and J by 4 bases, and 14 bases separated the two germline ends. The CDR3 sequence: CASSITTGPGTEAFF. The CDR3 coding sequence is TGTGCCAGTAGTATAACTACAGGCCCGGGCACTGAAGCTTTCTTT.

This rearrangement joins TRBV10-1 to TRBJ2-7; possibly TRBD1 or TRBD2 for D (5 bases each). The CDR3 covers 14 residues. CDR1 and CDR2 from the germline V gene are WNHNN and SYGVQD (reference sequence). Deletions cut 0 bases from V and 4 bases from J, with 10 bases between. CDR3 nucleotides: TGCGCCAGCAGTGAGTCGACGGGGCCTTACGAGCAGTACTTC. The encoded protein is CASSESTGPYEQYF.

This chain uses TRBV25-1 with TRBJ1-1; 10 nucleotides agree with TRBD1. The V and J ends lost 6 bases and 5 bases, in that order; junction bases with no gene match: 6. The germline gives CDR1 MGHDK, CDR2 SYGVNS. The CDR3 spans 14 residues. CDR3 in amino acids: CASSRQGASTEAFF. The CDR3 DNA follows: TGTGCCAGCAGCCGACAGGGGGCGAGTACTGAAGCTTTCTTT.

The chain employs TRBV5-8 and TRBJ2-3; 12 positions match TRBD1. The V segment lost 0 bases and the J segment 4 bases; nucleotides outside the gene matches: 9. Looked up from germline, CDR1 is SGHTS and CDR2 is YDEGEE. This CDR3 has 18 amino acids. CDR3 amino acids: CASSLAVGDRGPADTQYF. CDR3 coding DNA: TGTGCCAGCAGCTTGGCCGTGGGGGACAGGGGGCCGGCAGATACGCAGTATTTT.

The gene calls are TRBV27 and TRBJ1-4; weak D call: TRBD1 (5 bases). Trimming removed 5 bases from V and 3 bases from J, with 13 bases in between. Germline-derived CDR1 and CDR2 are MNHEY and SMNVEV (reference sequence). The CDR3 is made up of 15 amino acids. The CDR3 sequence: CASSTLQGSNEKLFF. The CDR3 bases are TGTGCCAGCAGTACACTCCAGGGCTCTAATGAAAAACTGTTTTTT.

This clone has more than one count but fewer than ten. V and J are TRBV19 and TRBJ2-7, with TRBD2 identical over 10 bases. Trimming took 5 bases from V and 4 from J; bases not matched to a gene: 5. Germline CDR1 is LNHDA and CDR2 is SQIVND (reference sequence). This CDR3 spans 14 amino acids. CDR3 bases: TGTGCCAGTAGTGTGGCTAGCGGGAGTTACGAGCAGTACTTC. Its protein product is CASSVASGSYEQYF.

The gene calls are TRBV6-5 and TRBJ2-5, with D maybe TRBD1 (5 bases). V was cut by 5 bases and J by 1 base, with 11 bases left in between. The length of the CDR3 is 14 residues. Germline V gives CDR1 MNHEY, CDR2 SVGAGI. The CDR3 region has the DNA TGTGCCAGCAGTCCCGGACACTTCCAAGAGACCCAGTACTTC. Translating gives CASSPGHFQETQYF.

The CDR3 is CASSLDPGDYEQYF. The CDR3 region has the DNA TGCGCCAGCAGCTTGGACCCAGGGGACTACGAGCAGTACTTC. The chain has TRBV5-1 and TRBJ2-7, with D perhaps matching TRBD1 (6 bases). The germline gives CDR1 SGHRS, CDR2 YFSETQ. Between the trimmed V and J ends, which lost 0 bases and 3 bases, there was a span of 10 bases. This CDR3 is 14 amino acids long.

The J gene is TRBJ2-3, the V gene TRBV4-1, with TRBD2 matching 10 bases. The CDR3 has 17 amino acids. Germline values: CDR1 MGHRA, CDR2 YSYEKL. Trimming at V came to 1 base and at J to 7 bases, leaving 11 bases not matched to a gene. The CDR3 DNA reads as TGCGCCAGCAGCCAAGCTGGGAGCGGGAGGGCCTCATATACGCAGTATTTT. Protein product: CASSQAGSGRASYTQYF.

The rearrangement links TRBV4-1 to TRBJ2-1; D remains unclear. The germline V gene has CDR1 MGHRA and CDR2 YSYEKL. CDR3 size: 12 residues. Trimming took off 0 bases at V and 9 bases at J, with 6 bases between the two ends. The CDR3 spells CASSQDAPEQFF. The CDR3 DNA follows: TGCGCCAGCAGCCAAGACGCCCCTGAGCAGTTCTTC.

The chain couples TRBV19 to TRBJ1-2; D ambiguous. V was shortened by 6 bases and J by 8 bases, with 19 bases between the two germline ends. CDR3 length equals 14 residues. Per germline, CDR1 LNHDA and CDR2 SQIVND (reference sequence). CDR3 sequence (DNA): TGTGCCAGTAGCAACACCGGAGGGTTTCAAGGCTACACCTTC. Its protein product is CASSNTGGFQGYTF.

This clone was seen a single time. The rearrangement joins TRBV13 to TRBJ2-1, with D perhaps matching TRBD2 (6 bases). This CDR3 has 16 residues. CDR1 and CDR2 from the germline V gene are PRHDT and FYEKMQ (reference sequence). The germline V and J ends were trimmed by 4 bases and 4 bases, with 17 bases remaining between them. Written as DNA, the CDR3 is TGTGCCAGCAGCTCACCGAGGCGGGCGGGATACAATGAGCAGTTCTTC. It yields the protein CASSSPRRAGYNEQFF.

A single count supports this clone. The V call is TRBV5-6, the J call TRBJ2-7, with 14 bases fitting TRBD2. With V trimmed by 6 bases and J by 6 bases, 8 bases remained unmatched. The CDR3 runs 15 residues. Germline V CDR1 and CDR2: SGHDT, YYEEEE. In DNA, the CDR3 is TGTGCCAGCAACCAGGGACTAGCGGGAGATATCGAGCAGTACTTC. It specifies CASNQGLAGDIEQYF.

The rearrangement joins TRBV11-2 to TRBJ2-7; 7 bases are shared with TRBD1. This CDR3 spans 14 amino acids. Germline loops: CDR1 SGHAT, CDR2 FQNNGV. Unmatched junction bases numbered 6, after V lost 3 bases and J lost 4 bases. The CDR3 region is CASSFGTVLYEQYF. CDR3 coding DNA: TGTGCCAGCAGCTTTGGGACAGTCCTATACGAGCAGTACTTC.

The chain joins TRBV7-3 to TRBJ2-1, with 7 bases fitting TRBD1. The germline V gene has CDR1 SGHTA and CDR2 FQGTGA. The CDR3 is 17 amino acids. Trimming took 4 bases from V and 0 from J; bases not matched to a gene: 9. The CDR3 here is CASSWDSLYPSYNEQFF. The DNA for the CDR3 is TGTGCCAGCAGCTGGGACAGCCTCTATCCCTCCTACAATGAGCAGTTCTTC.

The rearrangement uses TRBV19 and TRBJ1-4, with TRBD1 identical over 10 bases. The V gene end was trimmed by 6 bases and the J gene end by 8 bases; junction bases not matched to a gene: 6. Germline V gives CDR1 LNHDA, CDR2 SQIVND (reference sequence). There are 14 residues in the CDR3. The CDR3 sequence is CASSVRDRGEKLFF. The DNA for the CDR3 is TGTGCCAGTAGCGTACGGGACAGGGGCGAAAAACTGTTTTTT.

The CDR3 is CASSFSGGRGETQYF. CDR3 in DNA: TGCGCCAGCAGCTTTAGCGGGGGACGGGGGGAGACCCAGTACTTC. The genes are TRBV5-1 and TRBJ2-5; 9 bases fit TRBD2. CDR3 length: 15 amino acids. Germline lookup yields CDR1 SGHRS and CDR2 YFSETQ. The junction had 7 bases not matched to a gene; V was cut back by 2 bases and J by 5 bases.